This passage covers 2 T cell receptor beta chains from one sample sequenced in a study of OX40 agonist ivuxolimab in advanced cancers. Here immunoSEQ multiplex PCR was the method, and the copy in TCRdb shows in-frame clones only, minus some. The data show about 93,000 clones, roughly 94% seen once. The input for sequencing was CD4+ or CD8+ T cells sorted from blood, taken in a trial of the OX40 agonist ivuxolimab. Receptor source: an adult with an advanced solid tumor such as melanoma, head and neck, liver or kidney cancer.

The J gene is TRBJ2-5, the V gene TRBV5-5; either TRBD1 or TRBD2 may supply D (5 bases each). CDR1 and CDR2 from the germline V gene are SGHKS and YYEKEE (reference sequence). The CDR3 covers 14 residues. V was cut by 3 bases and J by 0 bases, with 9 bases left in between. For the CDR3, the DNA is TGTGCCAGCAGCTATACGGGACACCAAGAGACCCAGTACTTC. As protein: CASSYTGHQETQYF.

The V call is TRBV10-3, the J call TRBJ2-5; D is perhaps TRBD1 or TRBD2 (7 bases each). The CDR3 runs 15 residues. Deletions cut 8 bases from V and 2 bases from J, with 18 bases between. Germline CDR1 ENHRY, CDR2 SYGVKD. CDR3 DNA: TGTGCCATCGGACCAGGGGGGGCGCGTCAAGAGACCCAGTACTTC. Protein product: CAIGPGGARQETQYF.